Listed below are T cell receptor beta chains from one sample, sequenced in a study of CD8+CD57+ T cells in acquired aplastic anemia. TCRdb called the reads again in MiXCR, with one record for every CDR3 protein. The table lists about 150,000 distinct CDR3 sequences, around half of them singletons. The specimen sequenced was sorted CD4+, CD8+, or CD8+CD57+ T cells (not recorded which) from PBMCs. These receptors all come from a human donor with aplastic anemia. Each CDR3 is given with its conserved first and last residue. D genes are given only for firm matches. Only part of the rows carry a size: once, few, many, or a class if the clone is expanded.

d_gene	abundance	v_gene	j_gene	CDR3aa	CDR3nt
TRBD1	.	TRBV2	TRBJ1-2	CATSASGRGQGYTF	TGTGCCACCAGTGCTTCTGGCAGGGGGCAAGGCTACACCTTC
.	.	TRBV7-9	TRBJ2-6	CASSKYHTNVLTF	TGTGCCAGCAGCAAATATCACACCAACGTCCTGACTTTC
TRBD1	many	TRBV7-8	TRBJ2-7	CASSLIRQGVYEQYF	TGTGCCAGCAGCTTAATTAGACAGGGGGTGTACGAGCAGTACTTC
.	.	TRBV11-2	TRBJ2-1	CASSLGWGPPNGEQFF	TGTGCCAGCAGCTTAGGTTGGGGCCCCCCTAACGGTGAGCAGTTCTTC
TRBD2	few	TRBV5-1	TRBJ2-7	CASSPRTSGGADEQYF	TGCGCCAGCAGCCCAAGGACTAGCGGGGGGGCCGACGAGCAGTACTTC
TRBD1	many	TRBV5-6	TRBJ1-1	CASSLRKGQGWGDMNTEAFF	TGTGCCAGCAGCTTGAGGAAGGGACAGGGTTGGGGAGACATGAACACTGAAGCTTTCTTT
.	.	TRBV25-1	TRBJ2-7	CASSAKIIPGYEQYF	TGTGCCAGCAGTGCAAAGATCATTCCGGGCTACGAGCAGTACTTC
.	few	TRBV10-3	TRBJ2-2	CAITRALGNTGELFF	TGTGCCATCACCAGGGCTTTAGGTAACACCGGGGAGCTGTTTTTT
.	.	TRBV4-2	TRBJ1-5	CAGSPRTGYSSQPQHF	TGTGCCGGCAGCCCCCGAACGGGATATAGCAGTCAGCCCCAGCATTTT
.	few	TRBV24-1	TRBJ1-5	CATSDLSQPAVDQPQHF	TGTGCCACCAGTGATTTGAGTCAGCCAGCTGTAGATCAGCCCCAGCATTTT
.	.	TRBV10-3	TRBJ2-1	CATAPDQEDEQFF	TGTGCCACCGCTCCGGACCAAGAGGATGAGCAGTTCTTC
TRBD1	many	TRBV4-3	TRBJ1-1	CASSHYRGSTEAFF	TGCGCCAGCAGCCACTACAGGGGGTCTACTGAAGCTTTCTTT